This T cell receptor (beta chain) was identified during a study of CD8 T cells in Susac syndrome. Unmatched junction bases numbered 11, after V lost 6 bases and J lost 4 bases. The CDR3 is 15 residues long. The germline gives CDR1 LGHDT, CDR2 YNNKEL (reference sequence). The T cells that were sequenced for TCR beta were CD8+ and CD4+ cells from blood. CD8+ and CD4+ T cells were negatively isolated; TEMRA cells were FACS-enriched. Reverse transcription of roughly 0.5 to 1 ug RNA used random hexamers. The immunoSEQ assay covered 54 Vbeta and 13 Jbeta segments for CDR3. TCRdb passed the immunoSEQ multiplex PCR reads through MiXCR, listing each CDR3 protein once. The sample records 200,000 to 300,000 distinct CDR3 sequences, approximately 92% being singletons.

The sequenced material came from CD4+ T cells from PBMCs. V usage is TRBV3-1 and J usage is TRBJ2-5; 7 bases agree with TRBD2. The TCR comes from a human donor with multiple sclerosis. CDR3 sequence (DNA): TGTGCCAGCAGTCTACGGACTAGTTCGGGAGAGACCCAGTACTTC. Encoded protein: CASSLRTSSGETQYF.